The rows below give T cell receptor beta chains drawn from one sample of a study of blood T cells in healthy people across ages. TCRdb reanalysed the 5' RACE reads using MiXCR and keeps one entry per CDR3 protein. The repertoire holds about 800,000 distinct CDR3 sequences, with roughly 50% as singletons. Source material: blood. These receptors were taken from a man aged 25-45 years in good health. The CDR3 runs from the conserved cysteine through the conserved F or W. A D gene is named only where the DNA matches it firmly. The size entry is marked missing in some rows and otherwise reads once, few, many or a size class.

j_call: TRBJ1-5; d_call: -; v_call: TRBV7-2; clone_size: -; cdr3_nt: TGTGCCAGCAGCCCTAGACAAGATAGCAATCAGCCCCAGCATTTT; cdr3_aa: CASSPRQDSNQPQHF
j_call: TRBJ2-1; d_call: -; v_call: TRBV25-1; clone_size: -; cdr3_nt: TGTGCCAGCACCCCTCCTGGTGGCGTTAGCTCCTACAATGAGCAGTTCTTC; cdr3_aa: CASTPPGGVSSYNEQFF
j_call: TRBJ2-3; d_call: -; v_call: TRBV25-1; clone_size: -; cdr3_nt: TGTGCCAGCAGTGAATATAGGGGGGACACAGATACGCAGTATTTT; cdr3_aa: CASSEYRGDTDTQYF
j_call: TRBJ2-1; d_call: TRBD2; v_call: TRBV7-6; clone_size: -; cdr3_nt: TGTGCCAGCAGTTCACTAGCGGGAGACACCAATGAGCAGTTCTTC; cdr3_aa: CASSSLAGDTNEQFF
j_call: TRBJ1-1; d_call: -; v_call: TRBV5-1; clone_size: -; cdr3_nt: TGCGCCAGCCGAGATCAGACGAACACTGAAGCTTTCTTT; cdr3_aa: CASRDQTNTEAFF
j_call: TRBJ2-7; d_call: -; v_call: TRBV7-9; clone_size: -; cdr3_nt: TGTGCCAGCAGCTTAGACTACCAAAACTCCTACGAGCAGTACTTC; cdr3_aa: CASSLDYQNSYEQYF
j_call: TRBJ2-1; d_call: -; v_call: TRBV4-1; clone_size: -; cdr3_nt: TGCGCCAGCAGCCACCCAGGGAAGCCAGAGCAGTTCTTC; cdr3_aa: CASSHPGKPEQFF
j_call: TRBJ1-2; d_call: TRBD1; v_call: TRBV9; clone_size: -; cdr3_nt: TGTGCCAGCACCCCAAGGGGACAGGCGATCTATGGCTACACCTTC; cdr3_aa: CASTPRGQAIYGYTF
j_call: TRBJ2-1; d_call: TRBD2; v_call: TRBV30; clone_size: -; cdr3_nt: TGTGCCTGGAGCGGAAGCGGGAGCTCCTACAATGAGCAGTTCTTC; cdr3_aa: CAWSGSGSSYNEQFF
j_call: TRBJ1-1; d_call: -; v_call: TRBV28; clone_size: -; cdr3_nt: TGTGCCAGCTCCCGGCGGTGGGGGATAGGCAAAAACACTGAAGCTTTCTTT; cdr3_aa: CASSRRWGIGKNTEAFF
j_call: TRBJ1-4; d_call: TRBD1; v_call: TRBV29-1; clone_size: few; cdr3_nt: TGCAGCGTTGCCCGGGACAGGGTTGAAAAACTGTTTTTT; cdr3_aa: CSVARDRVEKLFF
j_call: TRBJ2-1; d_call: -; v_call: TRBV27; clone_size: -; cdr3_nt: TGTGCCAGCAGTTCTTGGGACGGACGGTTCGACAATGAGCAGTTCTTC; cdr3_aa: CASSSWDGRFDNEQFF
j_call: TRBJ2-5; d_call: TRBD2; v_call: TRBV2; clone_size: -; cdr3_nt: TGTGCCAGCAAGGGTGGACTAGCGGAAGAGACCCAGTACTTC; cdr3_aa: CASKGGLAEETQYF
j_call: TRBJ2-7; d_call: -; v_call: TRBV30; clone_size: -; cdr3_nt: TGTGCCTGGAGTGTTTCAGCTACCTACGAGCAGTACTTC; cdr3_aa: CAWSVSATYEQYF
j_call: TRBJ2-7; d_call: -; v_call: TRBV5-1; clone_size: few; cdr3_nt: TGCGCCAGCAGCACCCCTGAAGTGGGACGGCTACGGGAGCAGTACTTC; cdr3_aa: CASSTPEVGRLREQYF
j_call: TRBJ2-7; d_call: -; v_call: TRBV7-2; clone_size: -; cdr3_nt: TGTGCCAGCAGCTTAGAGAGGACCCGCCCGCGGCAGTACTTC; cdr3_aa: CASSLERTRPRQYF
j_call: TRBJ2-7; d_call: -; v_call: TRBV25-1; clone_size: few; cdr3_nt: TGTGCCAGCAGTGCCCGGACAGCCTTCTCCTACGAGCAGTACTTC; cdr3_aa: CASSARTAFSYEQYF
j_call: TRBJ2-7; d_call: -; v_call: TRBV29-1; clone_size: few; cdr3_nt: TGCAGCGTTGGATCCGCCTCCTACGAGCAGTACTTC; cdr3_aa: CSVGSASYEQYF
j_call: TRBJ2-1; d_call: TRBD2; v_call: TRBV5-5; clone_size: -; cdr3_nt: TGTGCCAGCAGCGTAAGAGCGGGGGCCAACGGGAATGAGCAGTTCTTC; cdr3_aa: CASSVRAGANGNEQFF
j_call: TRBJ1-2; d_call: -; v_call: TRBV29-1; clone_size: -; cdr3_nt: TGCAGCGTTGATAGGATCTCCGGCTACACCTTC; cdr3_aa: CSVDRISGYTF
j_call: TRBJ2-7; d_call: -; v_call: TRBV5-1; clone_size: few; cdr3_nt: TGCGCCAGCAGCTTGGCTGCGGGGGAGCAGTACTTC; cdr3_aa: CASSLAAGEQYF
j_call: TRBJ2-1; d_call: -; v_call: TRBV18; clone_size: -; cdr3_nt: TGTGCCAGCTCACCAAAGGACTTCTTCTACGAGCAGTTCTTC; cdr3_aa: CASSPKDFFYEQFF
j_call: TRBJ2-5; d_call: -; v_call: TRBV5-1; clone_size: many; cdr3_nt: TGCGCCAGCAGCTTGGCCGGGAGAGAAGAGACCCAGTACTTC; cdr3_aa: CASSLAGREETQYF
j_call: TRBJ2-4; d_call: -; v_call: TRBV21-1; clone_size: -; cdr3_nt: TGTGCCAGCAGCAATTTCGTCGTGGGACACCCCTCCCTAGCCAAAAACATTCAGTACTTC; cdr3_aa: CASSNFVVGHPSLAKNIQYF
j_call: TRBJ2-7; d_call: -; v_call: TRBV11-2; clone_size: -; cdr3_nt: TGTGCCAGCAGCCCCTTTGGGTCTGGAACCTACGAGCAGTACTTC; cdr3_aa: CASSPFGSGTYEQYF
j_call: TRBJ2-7; d_call: -; v_call: TRBV28; clone_size: -; cdr3_nt: TGTGCCAGCAGCACATTACAGACAGGCGTCCCCTCTTACGAGCAGTACTTC; cdr3_aa: CASSTLQTGVPSYEQYF
j_call: TRBJ2-1; d_call: TRBD2; v_call: TRBV7-2; clone_size: once; cdr3_nt: TGTGCCAGCAGCTTAGGGGTGGGCGGGAGCAGGCGGAATGAGCAGTTCTTC; cdr3_aa: CASSLGVGGSRRNEQFF
j_call: TRBJ2-7; d_call: TRBD2; v_call: TRBV6-2/TRBV6-3; clone_size: -; cdr3_nt: TGTGCCAGCAGTTACGCAGCGGGAAACCAATACGAGCAGTACTTC; cdr3_aa: CASSYAAGNQYEQYF
j_call: TRBJ2-3; d_call: TRBD2; v_call: TRBV15; clone_size: -; cdr3_nt: TGTGCCACCAGCAGAGATCGAGCGGGGGGCAGAGATACGCAGTATTTT; cdr3_aa: CATSRDRAGGRDTQYF
j_call: TRBJ1-4; d_call: -; v_call: TRBV11-2; clone_size: -; cdr3_nt: TGTGCCAGCAGCTTAGCCTACCCCGGGACCTCGCGTGGAAAACTGTTTTTT; cdr3_aa: CASSLAYPGTSRGKLFF
j_call: TRBJ2-5; d_call: TRBD1; v_call: TRBV4-3; clone_size: few; cdr3_nt: TGCGCCAGCAGCCCTGCCAGGGGGACGGCAGAGACCCAGTACTTC; cdr3_aa: CASSPARGTAETQYF
j_call: TRBJ2-5; d_call: -; v_call: TRBV6-6; clone_size: -; cdr3_nt: TGTGCCAGCGGGGATGTAGGCAGCCCAACTAGCCAGAGGGCCCAGTACTTC; cdr3_aa: CASGDVGSPTSQRAQYF
j_call: TRBJ1-1; d_call: -; v_call: TRBV18; clone_size: once; cdr3_nt: TGTGCCAGCTCCCGTTGGGAAGGGGAAAACACTGAAGCTTTCTTT; cdr3_aa: CASSRWEGENTEAFF
j_call: TRBJ1-2; d_call: -; v_call: TRBV12-3/TRBV12-4; clone_size: -; cdr3_nt: TGTGCCAGCGGCCCACCGGGGGGTTACTATGGCTACACCTTC; cdr3_aa: CASGPPGGYYGYTF
j_call: TRBJ2-3; d_call: TRBD1; v_call: TRBV2; clone_size: once; cdr3_nt: TGTGCCAGCAGTAGACAGGGGATCCCAACCTGGCGGGGCCCCACTTTTGTCTCAGATACGCAGTATTTT; cdr3_aa: CASSRQGIPTWRGPTFVSDTQYF
j_call: TRBJ2-1; d_call: -; v_call: TRBV20-1; clone_size: -; cdr3_nt: TGCAGTGCTAGAGATCGAGGGGGAGGGGCCTACTACAATGAGCAGTTCTTC; cdr3_aa: CSARDRGGGAYYNEQFF
j_call: TRBJ2-3; d_call: -; v_call: TRBV20-1; clone_size: once; cdr3_nt: TGCAGTGCTCGACAGCCGCTATCTAGCACAGATACGCAGTATTTT; cdr3_aa: CSARQPLSSTDTQYF
j_call: TRBJ2-7; d_call: -; v_call: TRBV5-4; clone_size: few; cdr3_nt: TGTGCCAGCAGCTTGGCTCTCGGCTCCTACGAGCAGTACTTC; cdr3_aa: CASSLALGSYEQYF
j_call: TRBJ1-1; d_call: TRBD1; v_call: TRBV28; clone_size: -; cdr3_nt: TGTGCCAGCAGTTCCGGACAGGGGGCTGCTGAAGCTTTCTTT; cdr3_aa: CASSSGQGAAEAFF
j_call: TRBJ1-1; d_call: -; v_call: TRBV2; clone_size: -; cdr3_nt: TGTGCCAGCAGCTACCAGACTGAAGCTTTCTTT; cdr3_aa: CASSYQTEAFF
j_call: TRBJ2-5; d_call: TRBD2; v_call: TRBV29-1; clone_size: few; cdr3_nt: TGCAGCGTCGGGACTAGCGGGGCATCTGGAGAGACCCAGTACTTC; cdr3_aa: CSVGTSGASGETQYF
j_call: TRBJ2-7; d_call: -; v_call: TRBV2; clone_size: -; cdr3_nt: TGTGCCAGCAAGGAGGTGGGGGAGTCCGAGCAGTACTTC; cdr3_aa: CASKEVGESEQYF
j_call: TRBJ1-4; d_call: TRBD1; v_call: TRBV6-5; clone_size: -; cdr3_nt: TGTGCCAGCAGTTACGGGACAGGGGGTAATGAAAAACTGTTTTTT; cdr3_aa: CASSYGTGGNEKLFF
j_call: TRBJ1-2; d_call: TRBD1; v_call: TRBV5-4; clone_size: -; cdr3_nt: TGTGCCAGCAGCTCGACAGGGGCTCGGGGCTACACCTTC; cdr3_aa: CASSSTGARGYTF
j_call: TRBJ1-2; d_call: TRBD1; v_call: TRBV6-2/TRBV6-3; clone_size: -; cdr3_nt: TGTGCCAGCATGGGACAGGGGGCCTACACCTTC; cdr3_aa: CASMGQGAYTF
j_call: TRBJ2-1; d_call: -; v_call: TRBV7-2; clone_size: -; cdr3_nt: TGTGCCAGCCGACTAGTTCGGAGTGAGCAGTTCTTC; cdr3_aa: CASRLVRSEQFF
j_call: TRBJ2-1; d_call: -; v_call: TRBV7-2; clone_size: many; cdr3_nt: TGTGCCAGCAGTCTTAGGAGCTCCTACAATGAGCAGTTCTTC; cdr3_aa: CASSLRSSYNEQFF
j_call: TRBJ2-1; d_call: TRBD2; v_call: TRBV29-1; clone_size: few; cdr3_nt: TGCAGCGCCCCTGGGACTAGCGGGGGAATAGGGCAGTTCTTC; cdr3_aa: CSAPGTSGGIGQFF
j_call: TRBJ2-1; d_call: TRBD1; v_call: TRBV20-1; clone_size: -; cdr3_nt: TGCAGTGCTAGACTTACCGGGACAGGGGTTTCCTATGAGCAGTTCTTC; cdr3_aa: CSARLTGTGVSYEQFF
j_call: TRBJ2-3; d_call: TRBD1; v_call: TRBV12-3/TRBV12-4; clone_size: -; cdr3_nt: TGTGCCAGCAGTTTCGGGGACAGGGGTTCAGATACGCAGTATTTT; cdr3_aa: CASSFGDRGSDTQYF
j_call: TRBJ2-1; d_call: -; v_call: TRBV29-1; clone_size: -; cdr3_nt: TGCAGCGTTGAAGCGGTTAGCTCCTACAATGAGCAGTTCTTC; cdr3_aa: CSVEAVSSYNEQFF
j_call: TRBJ1-1; d_call: -; v_call: TRBV6-1; clone_size: -; cdr3_nt: TGTGCCAGCAGGTTTTCTGCTGAAGCTTTCTTT; cdr3_aa: CASRFSAEAFF
j_call: TRBJ2-5; d_call: -; v_call: TRBV11-3; clone_size: -; cdr3_nt: TGTGCCAGCAGTGGTGCCCAAGAGACCCAGTACTTC; cdr3_aa: CASSGAQETQYF
j_call: TRBJ2-1; d_call: -; v_call: TRBV7-2; clone_size: -; cdr3_nt: TGTGCCAGCAGCTTAGAACCAACCGCCTACAATGAGCAGTTCTTC; cdr3_aa: CASSLEPTAYNEQFF